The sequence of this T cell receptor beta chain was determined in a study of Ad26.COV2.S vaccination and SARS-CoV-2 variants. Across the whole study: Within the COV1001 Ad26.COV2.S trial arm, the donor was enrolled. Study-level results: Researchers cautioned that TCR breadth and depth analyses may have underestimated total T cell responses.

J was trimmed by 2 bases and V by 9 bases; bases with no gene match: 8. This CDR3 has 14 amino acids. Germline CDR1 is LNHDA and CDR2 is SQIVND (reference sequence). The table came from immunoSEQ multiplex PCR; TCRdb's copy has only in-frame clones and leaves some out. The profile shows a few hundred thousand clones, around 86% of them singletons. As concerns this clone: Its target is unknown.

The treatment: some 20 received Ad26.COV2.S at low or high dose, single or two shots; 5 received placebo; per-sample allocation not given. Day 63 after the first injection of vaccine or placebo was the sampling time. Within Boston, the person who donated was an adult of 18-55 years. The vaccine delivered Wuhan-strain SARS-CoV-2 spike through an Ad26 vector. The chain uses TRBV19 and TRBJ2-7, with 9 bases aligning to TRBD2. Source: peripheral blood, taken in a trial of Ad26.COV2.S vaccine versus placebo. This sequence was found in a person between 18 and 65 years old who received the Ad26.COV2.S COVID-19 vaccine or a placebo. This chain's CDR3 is CARYSGGNPYEQYF. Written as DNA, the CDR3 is TGTGCCAGATACAGCGGGGGGAACCCCTACGAGCAGTACTTC.